This T cell receptor beta chain was sequenced during a study of PD-1 blockade in classical Hodgkin lymphoma. The germline V gene has CDR1 MGHDK and CDR2 SYGVNS. V lost 2 bases to trimming and J lost 3 bases, with 17 bases between them. This CDR3 has 18 residues. Every patient was affected by relapse after autologous stem cell transplantation, while exposure to brentuximab vedotin was not uniform. Assay: immunoSEQ multiplex PCR; the TCRdb copy retains only in-frame clones and omits some. This table has roughly 28,000 clones, roughly 71% appearing once. Sequenced material: peripheral blood mononuclear cells (PBMCs), taken before the second cycle of nivolumab. The TCR was taken from a human donor with classical Hodgkin lymphoma. The chain recombines TRBV25-1 with TRBJ2-6; D is undetermined. The CDR3 is CASSEGSLGIGGANVLTF. DNA of the CDR3: TGTGCCAGCAGTGAAGGGTCTCTGGGAATTGGTGGGGCCAACGTCCTGACTTTC.